Shown below are 2 T cell receptor beta chains from a single sample sequenced in a study of OX40 agonist ivuxolimab in advanced cancers. Sequencing was performed with immunoSEQ multiplex PCR; in TCRdb, only in-frame clones are kept and a portion is missing. The sample carries about 97,000 clones, 86% recorded once. Sample: CD4+ or CD8+ T cells sorted from blood, taken in a trial of the OX40 agonist ivuxolimab. The receptors here all came from an adult with an advanced solid tumor such as melanoma, head and neck, liver or kidney cancer.

This chain uses TRBV6-5 with TRBJ2-1, with D perhaps TRBD1 or TRBD2 (5 bases each). Trimming left V 0 bases short and J 6 bases short, with 15 bases between. The CDR3 extends over 16 amino acids. From germline, CDR1 is MNHEY and CDR2 SVGAGI. CDR3 in DNA: TGTGCCAGCAGTTACTCGGGGGTGCTGAGGGGCAATGAGCAGTTCTTC. Residues: CASSYSGVLRGNEQFF.

This clone was recorded once. This chain joins TRBV11-2 and TRBJ2-7; tentative D call: TRBD1 (5 bases). The CDR3 runs 13 residues. V lost 4 bases and J 2 bases, leaving 9 bases between the germline ends. The V gene's germline CDR1 is SGHAT and CDR2 FQNNGV. CDR3 in amino acids: CASSYRRTYEQYF. CDR3 coding DNA: TGTGCCAGCAGCTACAGGAGAACCTACGAGCAGTACTTC.